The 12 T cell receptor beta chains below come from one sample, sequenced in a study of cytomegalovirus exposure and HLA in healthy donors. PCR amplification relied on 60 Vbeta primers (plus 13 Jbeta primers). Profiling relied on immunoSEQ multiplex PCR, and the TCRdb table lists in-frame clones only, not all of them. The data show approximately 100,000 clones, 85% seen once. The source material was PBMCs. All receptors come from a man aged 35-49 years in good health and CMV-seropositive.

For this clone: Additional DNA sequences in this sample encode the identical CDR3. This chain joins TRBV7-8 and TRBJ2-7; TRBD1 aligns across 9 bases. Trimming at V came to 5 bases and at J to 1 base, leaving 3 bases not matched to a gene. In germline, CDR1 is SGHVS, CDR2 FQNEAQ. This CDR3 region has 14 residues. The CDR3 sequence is CASSLDRGSYEQYF. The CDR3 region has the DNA TGTGCCAGCAGCCTAGACAGGGGGTCCTACGAGCAGTACTTC.

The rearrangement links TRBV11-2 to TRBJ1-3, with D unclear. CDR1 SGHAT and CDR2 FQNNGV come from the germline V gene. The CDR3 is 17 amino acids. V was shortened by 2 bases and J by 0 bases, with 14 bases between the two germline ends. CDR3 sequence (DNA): TGTGCCAGCAGCTTAAGGACTGCCGGAAACTCTGGAAACACCATATATTTT. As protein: CASSLRTAGNSGNTIYF.

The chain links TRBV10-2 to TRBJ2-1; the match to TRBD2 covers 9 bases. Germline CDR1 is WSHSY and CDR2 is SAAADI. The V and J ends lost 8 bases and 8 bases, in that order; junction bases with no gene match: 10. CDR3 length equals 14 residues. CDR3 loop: CASHIAGVVHEQFF. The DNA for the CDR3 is TGCGCCAGCCATATAGCGGGAGTAGTTCATGAGCAGTTCTTC.

CDR3 sequence reads: CASSPSTGIEAFF. The CDR3 DNA reads TGCGCCAGCAGCCCGTCGACAGGGATTGAAGCTTTCTTT. The V and J genes are TRBV10-2 and TRBJ1-1; 7 nucleotides line up with TRBD1. The trim removed 6 bases at V and 7 bases at J, leaving 8 bases unmatched. Germline loops: CDR1 WSHSY, CDR2 SAAADI. The CDR3 spans 13 residues.

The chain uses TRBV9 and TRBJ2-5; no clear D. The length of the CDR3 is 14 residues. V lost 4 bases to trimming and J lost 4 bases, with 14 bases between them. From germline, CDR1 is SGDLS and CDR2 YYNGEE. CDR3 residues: CASSSFAEAETQYF. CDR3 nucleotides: TGTGCCAGCAGCTCCTTCGCGGAAGCAGAGACCCAGTACTTC.

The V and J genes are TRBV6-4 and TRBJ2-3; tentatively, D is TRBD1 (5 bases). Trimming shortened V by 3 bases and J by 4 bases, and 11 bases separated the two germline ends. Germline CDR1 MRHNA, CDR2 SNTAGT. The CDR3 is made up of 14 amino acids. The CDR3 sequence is CASSEGEGSDTQYF. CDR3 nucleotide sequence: TGTGCCAGCAGTGAAGGGGAAGGCTCAGATACGCAGTATTTT.

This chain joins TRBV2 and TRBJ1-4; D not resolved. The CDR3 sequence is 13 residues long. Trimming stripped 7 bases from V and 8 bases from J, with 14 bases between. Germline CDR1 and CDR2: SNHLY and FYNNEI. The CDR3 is CASINGGGEKLFF. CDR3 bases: TGTGCCAGCATAAACGGAGGCGGAGAAAAACTGTTTTTT.

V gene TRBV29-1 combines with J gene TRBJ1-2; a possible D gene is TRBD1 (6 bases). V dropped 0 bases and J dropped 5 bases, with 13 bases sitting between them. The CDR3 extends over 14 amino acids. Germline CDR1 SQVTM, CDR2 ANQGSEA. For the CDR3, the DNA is TGCAGCGTTGAAGATCCGGGGAGGGGGTATGGCTACACCTTC. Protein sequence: CSVEDPGRGYGYTF.

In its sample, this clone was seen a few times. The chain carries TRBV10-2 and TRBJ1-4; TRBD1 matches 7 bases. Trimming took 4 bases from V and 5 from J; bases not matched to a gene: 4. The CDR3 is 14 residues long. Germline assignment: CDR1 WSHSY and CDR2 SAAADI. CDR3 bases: TGCGCCAGCAGTGGACAGGGTGGAAATGAAAAACTGTTTTTT. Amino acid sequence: CASSGQGGNEKLFF.

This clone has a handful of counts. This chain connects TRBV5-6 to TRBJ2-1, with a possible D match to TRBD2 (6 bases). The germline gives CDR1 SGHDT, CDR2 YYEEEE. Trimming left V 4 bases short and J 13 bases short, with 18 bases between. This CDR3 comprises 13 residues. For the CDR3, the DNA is TGTGCCAGCAGCCGAAACCGACTAGTGCAACAGTTCTTC. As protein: CASSRNRLVQQFF. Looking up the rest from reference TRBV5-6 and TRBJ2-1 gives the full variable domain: DAGVTQSPTHLIKTRGQQVTLRCSPKSGHDTVSWYQQALGQGPQFIFQYYEEEERQRGNFPDRFSGHQFPNYSSELNVNALLLGDSALYLCASSRNRLVQQFFGPGTRLTVL.

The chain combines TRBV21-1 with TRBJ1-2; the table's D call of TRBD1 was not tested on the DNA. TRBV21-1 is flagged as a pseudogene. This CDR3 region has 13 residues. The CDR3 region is CASLGAANYGYTF. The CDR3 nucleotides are TGTGCCAGTCTGGGGGCGGCTAACTATGGCTACACCTTC.

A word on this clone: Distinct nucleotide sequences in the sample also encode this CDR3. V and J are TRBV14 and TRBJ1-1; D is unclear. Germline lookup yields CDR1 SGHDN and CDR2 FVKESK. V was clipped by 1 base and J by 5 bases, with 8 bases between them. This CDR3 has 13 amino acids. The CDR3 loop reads CASSQARLTEAFF. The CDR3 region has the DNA TGTGCCAGCAGCCAAGCTAGGCTGACTGAAGCTTTCTTT. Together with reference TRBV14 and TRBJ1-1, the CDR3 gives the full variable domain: EAGVTQFPSHSVIEKGQTVTLRCDPISGHDNLYWYRRVMGKEIKFLLHFVKESKQDESGMPNNRFLAERTGGTYSTLKVQPAELEDSGVYFCASSQARLTEAFFGQGTRLTVV.